This TCR beta chain was captured by sequencing in a study of PD-L1 blockade in urothelial cancer. Study overall: Across blood samples, T cells had a median count of approximately 140,000.

Time point here: peripheral blood 6 weeks after treatment start. Patients suffered from locally advanced or metastatic urothelial carcinoma. Samples were collected from each patient before treatment and during treatment. Each patient gave between 1 and 8 of them in total. Germline CDR1 reads SNHLY; CDR2 reads FYNNEI. The ends were cut back, 6 bases at V and 1 base at J, with 15 bases in the middle. The CDR3 has 15 residues. This clone is a singleton in its sample. Each PCR received spiked synthetic TCR analog templates. The assay was immunoSEQ multiplex PCR, and TCRdb's table has in-frame clones only and misses some. The sample lists 29,000 or so clones, about 79% occurring once.

The rearrangement joins TRBV2 to TRBJ1-1; D is undetermined. The receptor's source is a man aged 70-80 years with urothelial cancer. This sample comprised PBMCs, obtained around atezolizumab (anti-PD-L1) treatment. In DNA, the CDR3 is TGTGCCAGCAGAACGAGGGATCGGGCGAACACTGAAGCTTTCTTT. The encoded protein is CASRTRDRANTEAFF.